Listed below are T cell receptor beta chains from one sample, sequenced in a study of blood T cell repertoires in COVID-19. The assay was immunoSEQ multiplex PCR, and TCRdb's table has in-frame clones only and misses some. Of 95,000 to 150,000 clones listed, around 76% are singletons. The sample comprised peripheral blood. The receptors shown here come from a man between 65 and 85 years old with acute or convalescent COVID-19. Both conserved end residues are part of each CDR3. A D gene is named only where the DNA matches it firmly. Expanded clones are given a class, and other clones once, few, many or no size at all.

TRBJ2-7,-,-,TRBV19,CASSAQGPSYEQYF,TGTGCCAGTAGTGCACAGGGCCCCTCCTACGAGCAGTACTTC
TRBJ2-5,-,-,TRBV11-2,CASSRSVGETQYF,TGTGCCAGCAGTCGGAGCGTAGGAGAGACCCAGTACTTC
TRBJ2-1,TRBD2,-,TRBV7-9,CASSLGREEGGFF,TGTGCCAGCAGCTTAGGCCGGGAGGAGGGTGGGTTCTTC
TRBJ1-1,TRBD1,few,TRBV15,CATSRDRVIAEAFF,TGTGCCACCAGCAGGGACAGGGTAATCGCTGAAGCTTTCTTT
TRBJ2-5,-,-,TRBV10-1,CASSESEETQYF,TGCGCCAGCAGTGAGTCGGAGGAGACCCAGTACTTC
TRBJ2-3,TRBD2,-,TRBV11-2,CASRAGGTDTQYF,TGTGCCAGCAGAGCGGGGGGCACAGATACGCAGTATTTT
TRBJ1-2,-,-,TRBV4-1,CASSQGQATNYGYTF,TGCGCCAGCAGCCAAGGACAAGCCACTAACTATGGCTACACCTTC
TRBJ1-5,-,-,TRBV20-1,CSASSNRLLQPQHF,TGCAGTGCTAGTTCGAACAGGCTTCTTCAGCCCCAGCATTTT
TRBJ2-1,-,once,TRBV12-5,CASGRGFEQFF,TGTGCTAGTGGCAGGGGTTTCGAGCAGTTCTTC
TRBJ2-3,-,-,TRBV11-1,CASSLGAGPTDTQYF,TGTGCCAGCAGCTTAGGGGCGGGTCCCACAGATACGCAGTATTTT
TRBJ1-1,-,-,TRBV7-3,CASSHGGGNTEAFF,TGTGCCAGCAGCCACGGCGGGGGGAACACTGAAGCTTTCTTT
TRBJ1-1,-,-,TRBV12-3/TRBV12-4,CASSLEGHTEAFF,TGTGCCAGCAGTTTGGAGGGTCACACTGAAGCTTTCTTT
TRBJ2-3,-,-,TRBV12-3/TRBV12-4,CASSFPGTDTQYF,TGTGCCAGCAGTTTCCCGGGCACAGATACGCAGTATTTT
TRBJ1-1,-,-,TRBV28,CASSPGEWMNTEAFF,TGTGCCAGCAGCCCAGGGGAATGGATGAACACTGAAGCTTTCTTT
TRBJ1-1,-,-,TRBV10-3,CAISSQGNTEAFF,TGTGCCATCAGTTCACAGGGGAACACTGAAGCTTTCTTT
TRBJ1-1,-,once,TRBV7-9,CASSRAGVAEAFF,TGTGCCAGCAGCCGTGCAGGGGTGGCTGAAGCTTTCTTT
TRBJ1-1,-,-,TRBV11-3,CASSQGWGAFF,TGTGCCAGCAGTCAGGGATGGGGAGCTTTCTTT
TRBJ2-7,TRBD1,few,TRBV5-1,CASSLALQGGNEQYF,TGCGCCAGCAGCTTGGCTCTACAGGGGGGAAACGAGCAGTACTTC
TRBJ1-2,-,few,TRBV11-2,CASSSLAGEGYTF,TGTGCCAGCAGCTCTCTAGCGGGGGAGGGCTACACCTTC
TRBJ2-3,-,-,TRBV29-1,CSVGYGGASDTQYF,TGCAGCGTTGGTTATGGGGGGGCGTCAGATACGCAGTATTTT
TRBJ1-5,-,-,TRBV9,CASSTDGGSQHF,TGTGCCAGCAGCACGGACGGAGGGTCCCAGCATTTT
TRBJ2-3,-,-,TRBV5-1,CASSFLAADTQYF,TGCGCCAGCAGCTTCCTAGCTGCAGATACGCAGTATTTT
TRBJ1-6,-,-,TRBV2,CASSELGRVNSPLHF,TGTGCCAGCAGTGAACTGGGCAGGGTAAATTCACCCCTCCACTTT
TRBJ2-7,TRBD2,-,TRBV11-3,CASSDRLAGNHEQYF,TGTGCCAGCAGCGACCGACTAGCGGGGAACCACGAGCAGTACTTC
TRBJ1-1,TRBD1,-,TRBV4-2,CASSQGQGNTEAFF,TGTGCCAGCAGCCAAGGACAGGGGAACACTGAAGCTTTCTTT
TRBJ1-2,TRBD1,-,TRBV18,CASSQRTGGLYTF,TGTGCCAGCTCACAAAGGACAGGGGGCCTCTACACCTTC
TRBJ1-3,-,-,TRBV4-2,CASSHHSGGASGNTIYF,TGTGCCAGCAGCCACCACTCAGGAGGCGCCTCTGGAAACACCATATATTTT
TRBJ1-4,TRBD1,-,TRBV3-1/TRBV3-2,CASSQGFQDRGNEKLFF,TGTGCCAGCAGCCAAGGTTTCCAGGACAGGGGTAATGAAAAACTGTTTTTT
TRBJ2-7,TRBD2,-,TRBV5-6,CASSFGASGIYEQYF,TGTGCCAGCAGCTTTGGGGCTAGCGGGATCTACGAGCAGTACTTC
TRBJ2-7,TRBD1,-,TRBV27,CASSLVGQGASYEQYF,TGTGCCAGCAGTTTAGTGGGACAGGGGGCTTCCTACGAGCAGTACTTC
TRBJ1-6,-,-,TRBV6-5,CASSYSRSSNNSPLHF,TGTGCCAGCAGTTACTCGAGAAGTAGCAATAATTCACCCCTCCACTTT
TRBJ1-1,-,once,TRBV7-2,CASTAGRNTEAFF,TGTGCCAGCACCGCGGGGCGAAACACTGAAGCTTTCTTT
TRBJ2-7,-,-,TRBV9,CASSPGLTTYEQYF,TGTGCCAGCAGCCCGGGACTGACGACCTACGAGCAGTACTTC
TRBJ1-3,-,-,TRBV7-6,CASSLSDSGNTIYF,TGTGCCAGCAGCTTAAGCGACTCTGGAAACACCATATATTTT
TRBJ1-1,-,-,TRBV29-1,CSGTSGTPNTEAFF,TGCAGCGGTACCTCCGGGACACCGAACACTGAAGCTTTCTTT
TRBJ1-4,TRBD1,-,TRBV29-1,CSVTGQGGYNEKLFF,TGCAGCGTTACGGGACAGGGGGGATATAATGAAAAACTGTTTTTT
TRBJ1-1,TRBD1,-,TRBV4-3,CASSPSTGVETEAFF,TGCGCCAGCAGCCCCTCAACAGGGGTGGAGACTGAAGCTTTCTTT
TRBJ2-1,-,-,TRBV2,CASNRESSYNEQFF,TGTGCCAGCAATCGGGAGAGCTCCTACAATGAGCAGTTCTTC
TRBJ2-5,-,-,TRBV3-1/TRBV3-2,CASSQGPFQETQYF,TGTGCCAGCAGCCAAGGGCCTTTCCAAGAGACCCAGTACTTC
TRBJ2-1,TRBD2,-,TRBV5-5,CASSSGGSSYNEQFF,TGTGCCAGCAGCTCCGGGGGGAGCTCCTACAATGAGCAGTTCTTC
TRBJ2-2,-,-,TRBV4-3,CASSQGHFWGTGELFF,TGCGCCAGCAGCCAGGGACATTTTTGGGGCACCGGGGAGCTGTTTTTT
TRBJ2-7,TRBD1,-,TRBV30,CAWSGAGQGVPYEQYF,TGTGCCTGGAGTGGGGCAGGACAGGGGGTTCCCTACGAGCAGTACTTC
TRBJ1-3,-,-,TRBV3-1/TRBV3-2,CASSQAGFSKAGNTIYF,TGTGCCAGCAGCCAAGCGGGGTTTTCAAAGGCTGGAAACACCATATATTTT
TRBJ1-5,-,-,TRBV7-2,CASSLDNTNQPQHF,TGTGCCAGCAGCTTAGATAACACGAATCAGCCCCAGCATTTT
TRBJ2-3,TRBD2,-,TRBV11-2,CASSLTAGGTDTQYF,TGTGCCAGCAGCCTTACTGCGGGGGGCACAGATACGCAGTATTTT